Each of the 3 T cell receptor beta chains below was sequenced from the same sample in a study of T cells in Graves' hyperthyroidism and ophthalmopathy. Template material for amplifying TCR beta CDR3 regions consisted of RNA transcripts. When the TCR CDR3 underwent first-round RT-PCR, the HTBI primer set was used. Each CDR3 protein is one row after TCRdb ran MiXCR on the multiplex PCR reads. The sample includes about 300,000 distinct CDR3 sequences, around 17% of them seen just once. Sequencing input: blood. All receptors derive from a man aged 30-40 years with Graves' hyperthyroidism.

The chain employs TRBV5-4 and TRBJ2-7, with D tentatively TRBD1 (6 bases). Per germline, CDR1 SGHNT and CDR2 YYREEE (reference sequence). The CDR3 has 15 amino acids. Trimming shortened V by 4 bases and J by 7 bases, and 21 bases separated the two germline ends. The CDR3 DNA reads TGTGCCAGCAGCCCAGGGGCAGAGTTAGCTAGGGAGCAGTACTTC. It is translated as CASSPGAELAREQYF.

The chain is built from TRBV28 and TRBJ2-1; the match to TRBD2 covers 7 bases. Germline CDR1 is MDHEN and CDR2 is SYDVKM. The trim removed 5 bases at V and 3 bases at J, leaving 7 bases unmatched. This CDR3 comprises 15 residues. CDR3 nucleotides: TGTGCCAGCAGTGGGTGGGGCGGGAGCTACAATGAGCAGTTCTTC. Amino acid sequence: CASSGWGGSYNEQFF.

V usage is TRBV29-1 and J usage is TRBJ2-1; D unresolved. Germline V gene sequence: CDR1 SQVTM, CDR2 ANQGSEA. The CDR3 has 10 residues. V lost 4 bases and J lost 7, with 5 bases in between. The CDR3 nucleotides read TGCAGCGTTGGGGTGAATGAGCAGTTCTTC. Encoded protein: CSVGVNEQFF.